These T cell receptor beta chains were read from a single sample in a study of CD8 T cells in Susac syndrome. TCRdb processed the immunoSEQ multiplex PCR reads anew with MiXCR; each CDR3 protein has one entry. This table holds 95,000 to 150,000 distinct CDR3 sequences, 95% to 96% found once. Sequencing input: CD4+ T cells from PBMCs. These TCRs come from a human donor with Susac syndrome. Each CDR3 is given with its conserved first and last residue. D genes are given only for firm matches. Clone sizes are given selectively: once, few, many, or a class where the clone is expanded.

v_gene	abundance	d_gene	j_gene	CDR3aa	CDR3nt
TRBV5-1	NA	TRBD1	TRBJ2-2	CASSPRGQRAGELFF	TGCGCCAGCAGCCCAAGGGGACAGAGAGCCGGGGAGCTGTTTTTT
TRBV14	NA	NA	TRBJ2-7	CASSQDVARDYEQYF	TGTGCCAGCAGCCAAGATGTCGCCAGGGACTACGAGCAGTACTTC
TRBV5-1	NA	NA	TRBJ2-7	CASSLSTTNEGIYEQYF	TGCGCCAGCAGCTTATCGACGACGAATGAGGGGATCTACGAGCAGTACTTC
TRBV5-1	few	NA	TRBJ2-3	CASSQSDTQYF	TGCGCCAGCAGCCAGTCAGATACGCAGTATTTT
TRBV7-6	once	NA	TRBJ2-5	CASSLNFLATETQYF	TGTGCCAGCAGCTTAAATTTTCTAGCCACCGAGACCCAGTACTTC
TRBV12-3/TRBV12-4	NA	TRBD2	TRBJ2-5	CASSISGRAEETQYF	TGTGCCAGCAGTATTAGCGGGAGGGCCGAAGAGACCCAGTACTTC
TRBV19	NA	NA	TRBJ2-1	CASSISYNEQFF	TGTGCCAGTAGTATCTCCTACAATGAGCAGTTCTTC
TRBV9	NA	NA	TRBJ2-7	CASSVGVLPGEQYF	TGTGCCAGCAGCGTAGGGGTCTTGCCGGGCGAGCAGTACTTC
TRBV6-1	NA	NA	TRBJ2-7	CASTLGGGSYEQYF	TGTGCCAGCACCCTGGGCGGTGGTTCCTACGAGCAGTACTTC
TRBV4-2	once	NA	TRBJ1-1	CASSLRGGERTFF	TGTGCCAGCAGCCTCAGAGGGGGGGAACGGACTTTCTTT
TRBV4-1	NA	TRBD2	TRBJ2-1	CASSQGRGLAGTGGYNEQFF	TGCGCCAGCAGCCAAGGGCGGGGACTAGCGGGCACTGGGGGTTACAATGAGCAGTTCTTC
TRBV5-1	NA	TRBD2	TRBJ2-5	CASSLAPAGDQETQYF	TGCGCCAGCAGCTTGGCCCCAGCGGGAGACCAAGAGACCCAGTACTTC
TRBV20-1	NA	TRBD1	TRBJ2-7	CSARGTGGPILSYEQYF	TGCAGTGCTAGAGGGACAGGGGGTCCCATCCTCTCCTACGAGCAGTACTTC
TRBV7-8	NA	NA	TRBJ2-5	CASSAGPTSEKTQYF	TGTGCCAGCAGTGCCGGGCCTACCTCTGAGAAGACCCAGTACTTC
TRBV6-2/TRBV6-3	NA	TRBD2	TRBJ2-7	CASTQSGREYEQYF	TGTGCCAGCACTCAATCAGGGAGGGAATACGAGCAGTACTTC
TRBV15	NA	NA	TRBJ1-2	CATSRGRVDYGYTF	TGTGCCACCAGCAGAGGAAGGGTCGACTATGGCTACACCTTC
TRBV3-1	once	NA	TRBJ2-2	CASIATANTGELFF	TGTGCCAGCATAGCTACAGCCAACACCGGGGAGCTGTTTTTT
TRBV15	NA	NA	TRBJ2-7	CATSRDRGYEQYF	TGTGCCACCAGCAGAGATCGAGGCTACGAGCAGTACTTC
TRBV28	NA	TRBD1	TRBJ2-1	CASSLLGRGQFNEQFF	TGTGCCAGCAGTTTACTCGGCAGGGGGCAATTCAATGAGCAGTTCTTC
TRBV20-1	NA	NA	TRBJ2-7	CSARDIQDRGEQYF	TGCAGTGCTAGAGATATCCAAGATCGGGGCGAGCAGTACTTC
TRBV30	few	NA	TRBJ2-7	CAWSSLYEQYF	TGTGCCTGGAGTAGTCTCTACGAGCAGTACTTC
TRBV6-2/TRBV6-3	NA	NA	TRBJ2-7	CASSSYDEQYF	TGTGCCAGCAGTTCCTATGACGAGCAGTACTTC
TRBV29-1	NA	TRBD1	TRBJ1-4	CSVRTGGNEKLFF	TGCAGCGTCCGTACAGGGGGCAATGAAAAACTGTTTTTT
TRBV28	NA	NA	TRBJ2-7	CASGILPGYEQYF	TGTGCCAGCGGGATATTGCCCGGCTACGAGCAGTACTTC
TRBV20-1	NA	NA	TRBJ1-5	CSARGGVGQPQHF	TGCAGTGCTAGGGGAGGAGTGGGCCAGCCCCAGCATTTT
TRBV10-3	NA	NA	TRBJ2-7	CARGRERYEQYF	TGTGCCCGTGGTAGGGAACGCTACGAGCAGTACTTC
TRBV2	NA	NA	TRBJ1-2	CASSFTEMANYGYTF	TGTGCCAGCAGTTTCACCGAAATGGCTAACTATGGCTACACCTTC
TRBV29-1	NA	NA	TRBJ2-3	CSVKRDTQYF	TGCAGCGTGAAAAGGGATACGCAGTATTTT
TRBV5-1	few	TRBD1	TRBJ2-6	CASSQGQSGANVLTF	TGCGCCAGCAGTCAGGGACAGTCTGGGGCCAACGTCCTGACTTTC